Here is one T cell receptor (beta chain) with its context. These data belong to a study of control samples from healthy donors and cancer patients. V shed 5 bases and J shed 10 bases, with 12 bases lying between them. Germline lookup yields CDR1 DFQATT and CDR2 SNEGSKA (reference sequence). This CDR3 has 11 amino acids. Sequencing used immunoSEQ multiplex PCR; TCRdb keeps in-frame clones, though not all of them. The sample holds 170,000 or so clones; about 90% are singletons and the top ten take 2%. Input material: blood. The chain combines TRBV20-1 with TRBJ2-4, with D possibly matching TRBD1 (6 bases). The sequence was obtained from a woman in her thirties or forties in good health. The CDR3 nucleotides are TGCAGTGCTTACCACAGGGAGATTCAGTACTTC. Its protein product is CSAYHREIQYF.